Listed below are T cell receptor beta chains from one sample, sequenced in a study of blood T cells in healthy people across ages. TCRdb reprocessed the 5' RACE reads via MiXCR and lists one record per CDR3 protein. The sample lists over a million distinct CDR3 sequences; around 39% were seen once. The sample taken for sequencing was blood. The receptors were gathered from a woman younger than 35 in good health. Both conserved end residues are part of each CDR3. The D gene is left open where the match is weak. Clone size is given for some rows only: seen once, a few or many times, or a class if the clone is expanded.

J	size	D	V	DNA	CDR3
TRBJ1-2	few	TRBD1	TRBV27	TGTGCCAGCAGTGGGACAGGTGGATTTCGGGGCTACACCTTC	CASSGTGGFRGYTF
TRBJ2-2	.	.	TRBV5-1	TGCGCCAGCAGCTTTAGTTTCACCGGGGAGCTGTTTTTT	CASSFSFTGELFF
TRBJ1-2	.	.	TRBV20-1	TGCAGTGCCACCTCCCCGGGGCTGGACTATGGCTACACCTTC	CSATSPGLDYGYTF
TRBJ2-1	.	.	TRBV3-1	TGTGCCAGCAGCCAATATACCGGGACTGCTCACAATGAGCAGTTCTTC	CASSQYTGTAHNEQFF
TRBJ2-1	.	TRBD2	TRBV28	TGTGCCAGCAGAGAGCGGGGGGGCCGGGATGAGCAGTTCTTC	CASRERGGRDEQFF
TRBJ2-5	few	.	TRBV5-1	TGCGCCAGCCACGGGGGAGAGACCCAGTACTTC	CASHGGETQYF
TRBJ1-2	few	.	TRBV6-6	TGTGCCAGCACTGGGGGAGGCTACACCTTC	CASTGGGYTF
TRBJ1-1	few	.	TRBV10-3	TGTGCCATCAGCCTTAAGGTGGAAACTGAAGCTTTCTTT	CAISLKVETEAFF
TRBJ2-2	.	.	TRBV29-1	TGCAGCGTTTCGGGCAGATACTACACCGGGGAGCTGTTTTTT	CSVSGRYYTGELFF
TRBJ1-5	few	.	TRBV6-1	TGTGCCAGCACCCCACAGATAAGCAATCAGCCCCAGCATTTT	CASTPQISNQPQHF
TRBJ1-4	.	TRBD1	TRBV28	TGTGCCAGCAGTCCCCGGGACAGCCTTCGGGAAAAACTGTTTTTT	CASSPRDSLREKLFF
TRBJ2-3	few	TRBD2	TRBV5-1	TGCGCCAGCAGCGCGGGACTAGCGCACTACACAGATACGCAGTATTTT	CASSAGLAHYTDTQYF
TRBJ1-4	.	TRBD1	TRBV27	TGTGCCAGCAGTTTGCGATTCGGACAGGGGAGGGAAAAACTGTTTTTT	CASSLRFGQGREKLFF
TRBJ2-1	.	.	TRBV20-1	TGCAGTGCTCCACTTGTAGCGGCCCTGGGAGAGCAGTTCTTC	CSAPLVAALGEQFF
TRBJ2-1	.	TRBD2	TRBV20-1	TGCAGTGCTAGCTCCCCTAGCGGGAGAGAGATCAATGAGCAGTTCTTC	CSASSPSGREINEQFF
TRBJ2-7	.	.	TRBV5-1	TGCGCCAGCAGCCCTCAACCGGACCTCCCCCACGAGCAGTACTTC	CASSPQPDLPHEQYF
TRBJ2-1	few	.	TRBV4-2	TGTGCCAGCAGCCAAGATCGTGGGTTCTATCCCAATGAGCAGTTCTTC	CASSQDRGFYPNEQFF
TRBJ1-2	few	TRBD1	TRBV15	TGTGCCACCAAGTCAGGGGGCATTGACTATGGCTACACCTTC	CATKSGGIDYGYTF
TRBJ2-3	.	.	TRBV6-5	TGTGCCACCTGGACAGCAGACACAGATACGCAGTATTTT	CATWTADTDTQYF
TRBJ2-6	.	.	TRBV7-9	TGTGCCAGCAGGCTTAGCTCTGGGGCCAACGTCCTGACTTTC	CASRLSSGANVLTF
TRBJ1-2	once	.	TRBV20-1	TGCAGTGCTAGAGATGGCGGGGCTTCCATCTATGGCTACACCTTC	CSARDGGASIYGYTF
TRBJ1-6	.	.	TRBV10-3	TGTGCCATCAGTGAGTCGATGGGGTATAATTCACCCCTCCACTTT	CAISESMGYNSPLHF
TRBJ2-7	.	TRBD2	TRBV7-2	TGTGCCAGCAGCGCGGGGGGGACATCCTACGAGCAGTACTTC	CASSAGGTSYEQYF
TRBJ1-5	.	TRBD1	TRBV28	TGTGCCAGTAAGCTACCGGGACAGGGGGTTCAGCCCCAGCATTTT	CASKLPGQGVQPQHF
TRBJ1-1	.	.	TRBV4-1	TGCGCCAGCAGCCAAGACCGGGCCCTGCAAGCTTTCTTT	CASSQDRALQAFF
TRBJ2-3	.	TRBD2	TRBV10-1	TGCGCCAGCAGTTCCGGGACTAGCGGGAGAGGGGATACGCAGTATTTT	CASSSGTSGRGDTQYF
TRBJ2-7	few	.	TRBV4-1	TGCGCCAGCAGCCAAAGTCAGGGCTTCAGCGAGCAGTACTTC	CASSQSQGFSEQYF
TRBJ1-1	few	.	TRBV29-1	TGCAGCGTTGCGGAGTCCCTCGCTGAAGCTTTCTTT	CSVAESLAEAFF
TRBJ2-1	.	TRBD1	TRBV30	TGTGCCTGGGGTTTGGGACAGTACAATGAGCAGTTCTTC	CAWGLGQYNEQFF
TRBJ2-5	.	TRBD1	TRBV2	TGTGCCAGCGAGCCCCGGACAGGGGAAGAGACCCAGTACTTC	CASEPRTGEETQYF